Included here is one TCR beta chain sequence, with context. Its matching antigen is unknown. This record comes from a study of graft-versus-host responses after intestinal transplantation. Study details: Each recipient received a multivisceral, liver-intestinal, or isolated intestinal graft. Each recipient received anti-thymocyte globulin induction, then tacrolimus and steroids for approximately 3 years. General study findings and limits: GvH clones turned up in recipient marrow; some had shown up first in ileum or blood. Early declines in HvG clones that occurred post-transplant were associated with peak circulating GvH clone levels.

Method: immunoSEQ multiplex PCR; TCRdb's copy keeps in-frame clones and lacks some. Of about 90,000 clones in the sample, approximately 78% are singletons; the top ten hold around 0.8%. This CDR3 has 18 amino acids. Trimming pared 4 bases from V and 2 bases from J, leaving 25 bases between. Germline V gene sequence: CDR1 SGHKS, CDR2 YYEKEE (reference sequence). The chain is built from TRBV5-5 and TRBJ2-7; maybe TRBD2 (6 bases). This TCR derives from a human donor who received an intestinal transplant. Here the sequenced sample was unstimulated CD4+ T cells sorted from spleen or lymph node cells, taken before intestinal transplant. The CDR3 DNA sequence: TGTGCCAGCAGCAAGGAACGCCCGACGGGCGGGACCACCTACGAGCAGTACTTC. This codes for CASSKERPTGGTTYEQYF.